Listed below are T cell receptor beta chains from one sample, sequenced in a study of early T cells in non-severe SARS-CoV-2 infection. TCRdb passed the 5' RACE reads through MiXCR, listing each CDR3 protein once. The top ten hold about 0.58% of the sample, which has some 100,000 distinct CDR3 sequences, roughly 14% seen once. The material sequenced was whole blood. The receptors were sampled from an adult who was a healthcare worker with PCR-confirmed SARS-CoV-2 infection or an uninfected control (not recorded which). CDR3s include the opening cysteine and the closing phenylalanine or tryptophan. The order of the fields is D gene, CDR3 length, clone size, V gene, J gene, CDR3 DNA, CDR3 protein. D genes are given only for firm matches. Not every row has a clone size; where given, it reads once, few, many or a size class.

D: -; length: 13; size: many; V: TRBV6-5; J: TRBJ1-2; DNA: TGTGCCAGCAGGGATACAGGGCAGTATGGCTACACCTTC; CDR3: CASRDTGQYGYTF
D: -; length: 13; size: few; V: TRBV3-1; J: TRBJ1-5; DNA: TGTGCCAGCAGCCAAGATCGGGTTCAGCCCCAGCATTTT; CDR3: CASSQDRVQPQHF
D: -; length: 14; size: few; V: TRBV11-2; J: TRBJ1-1; DNA: TGTGCCAGCAGCCCTAGGGACCGGCGGGATGAAGCTTTCTTT; CDR3: CASSPRDRRDEAFF
D: -; length: 16; size: few; V: TRBV18; J: TRBJ1-1; DNA: TGTGCCAGCTCACTAATTACGGGGTATGGGAACACTGAAGCTTTCTTT; CDR3: CASSLITGYGNTEAFF
D: -; length: 12; size: -; V: TRBV3-1; J: TRBJ2-1; DNA: TGTGCCAGCAGCCAAGAAGGAAGTGAGCAGTTCTTC; CDR3: CASSQEGSEQFF
D: -; length: 18; size: -; V: TRBV30; J: TRBJ1-1; DNA: TGTGCCTGGAGTTCCACTGGGCCACGGGGACCTTTGAACACTGAAGCTTTCTTT; CDR3: CAWSSTGPRGPLNTEAFF
D: TRBD2; length: 16; size: few; V: TRBV12-5; J: TRBJ2-3; DNA: TGTGCTAGTGGTTTAACGGCGGGACTACAGGCAGATACGCAGTATTTT; CDR3: CASGLTAGLQADTQYF
D: TRBD1; length: 18; size: few; V: TRBV6-6; J: TRBJ2-2; DNA: TGTGCCAGCAGTGAAAACTTCGGACAGGGTGAAAACACCGGGGAGCTGTTTTTT; CDR3: CASSENFGQGENTGELFF
D: TRBD1; length: 15; size: -; V: TRBV5-1; J: TRBJ1-1; DNA: TGCGCCAGCAGCTTCGGACAGGGGGCGACCACTGAAGCTTTCTTT; CDR3: CASSFGQGATTEAFF
D: TRBD2; length: 15; size: -; V: TRBV7-2; J: TRBJ2-1; DNA: TGTGCCAGCAGCCCTAGCGGGGAGATATACAATGAGCAGTTCTTC; CDR3: CASSPSGEIYNEQFF
D: TRBD2; length: 14; size: -; V: TRBV7-2; J: TRBJ2-3; DNA: TGTGCCAGCAGCTCCGGGGGACTAGCGGGGGCGCAGTATTTT; CDR3: CASSSGGLAGAQYF
D: TRBD2; length: 15; size: -; V: TRBV7-2; J: TRBJ2-1; DNA: TGTGCCAGCAGCTCAAGCGGGGTGACTGCAAGTGAGCAGTTCTTC; CDR3: CASSSSGVTASEQFF
D: -; length: 15; size: few; V: TRBV7-2; J: TRBJ2-2; DNA: TGTGCCAGCAGCTTAGGACTAGCGAACACCGGGGAGCTGTTTTTT; CDR3: CASSLGLANTGELFF
D: -; length: 16; size: -; V: TRBV24-1; J: TRBJ2-3; DNA: TGTGCCACCAGTGATTCCCAGGGGACGAGAACAGATACGCAGTATTTT; CDR3: CATSDSQGTRTDTQYF
D: -; length: 13; size: few; V: TRBV29-1; J: TRBJ1-1; DNA: TGCAGCGTTGAAGCAGGGTGGGGAACTGAAGCTTTCTTT; CDR3: CSVEAGWGTEAFF
D: TRBD1; length: 13; size: -; V: TRBV29-1; J: TRBJ1-1; DNA: TGCAGCGTCGAACAGGGGGATTTGCCTGAAGCTTTCTTT; CDR3: CSVEQGDLPEAFF
D: -; length: 13; size: many; V: TRBV5-1; J: TRBJ1-1; DNA: TGCGCCAGCAGCTTCGGGACTGCGACTGAAGCTTTCTTT; CDR3: CASSFGTATEAFF
D: -; length: 13; size: -; V: TRBV2; J: TRBJ1-5; DNA: TGTGCCAGCAGGGAAGTCCCTATTGGGGCCCAGCATTTT; CDR3: CASREVPIGAQHF
D: -; length: 16; size: -; V: TRBV11-2; J: TRBJ2-3; DNA: TGTGCCAGCAGCTTTCTAGGGGGGCGGTTTACAGATACGCAGTATTTT; CDR3: CASSFLGGRFTDTQYF
D: TRBD1; length: 13; size: few; V: TRBV7-8; J: TRBJ1-5; DNA: TGTGCCAGCAGCCTAGGGGGCGGTCAGCCCCAGCATTTT; CDR3: CASSLGGGQPQHF
D: TRBD2; length: 16; size: -; V: TRBV3-1; J: TRBJ2-3; DNA: TGTGCCAGCAGCCAAGTTGCAGCGGGGGGCACAGATACGCAGTATTTT; CDR3: CASSQVAAGGTDTQYF
D: TRBD2; length: 17; size: many; V: TRBV19; J: TRBJ2-1; DNA: TGTGCCAGTAGTTATCTAGCGGGGGGCCTCTCCTACAATGAGCAGTTCTTC; CDR3: CASSYLAGGLSYNEQFF
D: TRBD2; length: 20; size: many; V: TRBV5-1; J: TRBJ2-1; DNA: TGCGCCAGCAGCCCAGTAGTCACCAGCGGGACTAGCGGGGGGAAGACTGAGCAGTTCTTC; CDR3: CASSPVVTSGTSGGKTEQFF
D: -; length: 15; size: -; V: TRBV5-1; J: TRBJ2-2; DNA: TGCGCCAGCAAGGTAGACAGATTTAGCACCGGGGAGCTGTTTTTT; CDR3: CASKVDRFSTGELFF
D: -; length: 14; size: -; V: TRBV29-1; J: TRBJ2-2; DNA: TGCAGCGTTGTGCAGGGTGCGTGGACCGGGGAGCTGTTTTTT; CDR3: CSVVQGAWTGELFF
D: TRBD2; length: 16; size: few; V: TRBV18; J: TRBJ2-1; DNA: TGTGCCAGCTCACCACTAACCCAGCGGGGTACCGATGAGCAGTTCTTC; CDR3: CASSPLTQRGTDEQFF
D: -; length: 13; size: -; V: TRBV12-3/TRBV12-4; J: TRBJ1-2; DNA: TGTGCCAGCACCCTGGATGTGAACTATGGCTACACCTTC; CDR3: CASTLDVNYGYTF
D: -; length: 16; size: many; V: TRBV5-4; J: TRBJ2-2; DNA: TGTGCCAGCAGCTTGGGGAGAAACGCGAACACCGGGGAGCTGTTTTTT; CDR3: CASSLGRNANTGELFF
D: -; length: 14; size: -; V: TRBV6-1; J: TRBJ1-6; DNA: TGTGCCAGCAGTGAATTTTCGGGAAGTTCACCCCTCCACTTT; CDR3: CASSEFSGSSPLHF
D: -; length: 17; size: -; V: TRBV9; J: TRBJ2-5; DNA: TGTGCCAGCAGCCCCACTCCCCATCAGGGGCGGATAGAGACCCAGTACTTC; CDR3: CASSPTPHQGRIETQYF
D: -; length: 12; size: -; V: TRBV6-1; J: TRBJ1-1; DNA: TGTGCCAGCAACAGGGTGAACACTGAAGCTTTCTTT; CDR3: CASNRVNTEAFF
D: -; length: 16; size: -; V: TRBV12-3/TRBV12-4; J: TRBJ2-3; DNA: TGTGCCAGCAGTTTTTACCAGGGGACTAGCACAGATACGCAGTATTTT; CDR3: CASSFYQGTSTDTQYF
D: -; length: 15; size: few; V: TRBV6-5; J: TRBJ1-1; DNA: TGTGCCAGCAGTTATTCCGACAGGTGGAACACTGAAGCTTTCTTT; CDR3: CASSYSDRWNTEAFF
D: TRBD1; length: 14; size: -; V: TRBV20-1; J: TRBJ2-3; DNA: TGCAGTGCTAGAAGACAGGGGGCATCAGATACGCAGTATTTT; CDR3: CSARRQGASDTQYF
D: TRBD1; length: 15; size: -; V: TRBV19; J: TRBJ1-1; DNA: TGTGCCAGTAGTATTGCGGCAGGGGGACTTAGTGAAGCTTTCTTT; CDR3: CASSIAAGGLSEAFF
D: -; length: 11; size: -; V: TRBV12-3/TRBV12-4; J: TRBJ1-3; DNA: TGTGCCAGCAATGTCGGAAACACCTTATATTTT; CDR3: CASNVGNTLYF
D: TRBD1; length: 14; size: -; V: TRBV12-3/TRBV12-4; J: TRBJ1-4; DNA: TGTGCCAGCAGTCCCGACAGGGCTAATGAAAAACTGTTTTTT; CDR3: CASSPDRANEKLFF
D: -; length: 12; size: -; V: TRBV12-3/TRBV12-4; J: TRBJ2-1; DNA: TGTGCCAGCAGTTTAAGGGACAATGAGCAGTTCTTC; CDR3: CASSLRDNEQFF
D: -; length: 15; size: few; V: TRBV11-2; J: TRBJ1-3; DNA: TGTGCCAGCAGCTTAGTCGGAGCAAGCGGAAACACCATATATTTT; CDR3: CASSLVGASGNTIYF
D: TRBD1; length: 15; size: -; V: TRBV5-1; J: TRBJ2-5; DNA: TGCGCCAGCAGCTCCACAGGGGGCGTCGAAGAGACCCAGTACTTC; CDR3: CASSSTGGVEETQYF
D: -; length: 13; size: many; V: TRBV5-6; J: TRBJ1-1; DNA: TGTGCCAGCAGCTTAGCAGGGATCTCTTCAGCTTTCTTT; CDR3: CASSLAGISSAFF
D: -; length: 15; size: -; V: TRBV7-9; J: TRBJ2-1; DNA: TGTGCCAGCAGCTTAGCCGACACGGGGTACAATGAGCAGTTCTTC; CDR3: CASSLADTGYNEQFF
D: -; length: 14; size: -; V: TRBV12-3/TRBV12-4; J: TRBJ1-5; DNA: TGTGCCAGCAGTTTAGGGGCCTCAAATCAGCCCCAGCATTTT; CDR3: CASSLGASNQPQHF
D: -; length: 15; size: -; V: TRBV12-3/TRBV12-4; J: TRBJ2-3; DNA: TGTGCCAGCAGTTCGCGGGCCATCTCCACAGATACGCAGTATTTT; CDR3: CASSSRAISTDTQYF
D: -; length: 14; size: -; V: TRBV7-7; J: TRBJ2-5; DNA: TGTGCCAGCAGACCCTTGGGCGCCCGGGAGACCCAGTACTTC; CDR3: CASRPLGARETQYF
D: -; length: 14; size: -; V: TRBV6-1; J: TRBJ1-5; DNA: TGTGCCAGCAGTGAACACACTCGCAATCAGCCCCAGCATTTT; CDR3: CASSEHTRNQPQHF
D: TRBD2; length: 16; size: few; V: TRBV19; J: TRBJ2-2; DNA: TGTGCCACCCTAGGGGGGGGACTAGCGAACACCGGGGAGCTGTTTTTT; CDR3: CATLGGGLANTGELFF
D: TRBD2; length: 16; size: -; V: TRBV5-1; J: TRBJ2-2; DNA: TGCGCCAGCAGACCCCTAGCGGGGGCGAACACCGGGGAGCTGTTTTTT; CDR3: CASRPLAGANTGELFF
D: -; length: 14; size: few; V: TRBV5-6; J: TRBJ1-1; DNA: TGTGCCAGCAGCTTGGGGCTATCTCTCACTGAAGCTTTCTTT; CDR3: CASSLGLSLTEAFF
D: TRBD1; length: 13; size: many; V: TRBV20-1; J: TRBJ2-5; DNA: TGCAGTGCTAGCCGGACAGGGAAAGAGACCCAGTACTTC; CDR3: CSASRTGKETQYF
D: -; length: 14; size: many; V: TRBV7-7; J: TRBJ2-1; DNA: TGTGCCAGCAGCCAAGACTACTCCTACAATGAGCAGTTCTTC; CDR3: CASSQDYSYNEQFF
D: TRBD1; length: 15; size: few; V: TRBV6-2/TRBV6-3; J: TRBJ1-5; DNA: TGTGCCAGCAGAGAACCGACAGGGACTCATCAGCCCCAGCATTTT; CDR3: CASREPTGTHQPQHF
D: TRBD1; length: 15; size: few; V: TRBV28; J: TRBJ2-2; DNA: TGTGCCAGCACTAGACAGGGGTCGGGCACCGGGGAGCTGTTTTTT; CDR3: CASTRQGSGTGELFF